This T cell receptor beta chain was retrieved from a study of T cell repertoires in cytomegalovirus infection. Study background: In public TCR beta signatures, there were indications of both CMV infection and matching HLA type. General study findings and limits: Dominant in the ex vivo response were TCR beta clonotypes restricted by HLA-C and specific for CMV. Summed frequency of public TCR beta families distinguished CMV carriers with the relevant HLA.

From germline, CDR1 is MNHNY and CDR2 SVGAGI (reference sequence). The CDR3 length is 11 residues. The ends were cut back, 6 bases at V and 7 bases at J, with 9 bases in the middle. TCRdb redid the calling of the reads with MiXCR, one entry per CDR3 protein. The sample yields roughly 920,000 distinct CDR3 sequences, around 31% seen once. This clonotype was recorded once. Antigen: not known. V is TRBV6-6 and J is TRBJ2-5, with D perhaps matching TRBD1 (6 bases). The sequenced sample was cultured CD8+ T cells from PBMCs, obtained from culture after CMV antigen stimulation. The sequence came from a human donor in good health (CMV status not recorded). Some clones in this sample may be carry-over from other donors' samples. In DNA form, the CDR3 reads TGTGCCAGCAGACAGGGCGGGACCCAGTACTTC. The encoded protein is CASRQGGTQYF.